This T cell receptor (beta chain) was identified in a study of blood T cell repertoires in COVID-19. Across the study: Acute and convalescent COVID-19 specimens originated in the United States, Italy and Spain.

Authors' methods: Amplified reference gene primers provided the basis for estimating nucleated cell counts. The assay was immunoSEQ multiplex PCR, and TCRdb's table has in-frame clones only and misses some. D and trimming were read from the DNA, whereas the V and J calls and clone size are those reported in that table. Of approximately 57,000 clones in the sample, around nine tenths were seen once. The CDR3 sequence is 13 residues long. Trimming stripped 6 bases from V and 5 bases from J, with 12 bases between. The material sequenced was peripheral blood. The V gene is TRBV12-3 or TRBV12-4, the J gene TRBJ2-3, with D tentatively TRBD2 (6 bases). The sequence was obtained from a man aged 50 to 60 with acute or convalescent COVID-19. CDR3 protein: CASSPGGEDTQYF. The CDR3 DNA reads TGTGCCAGCAGCCCAGGAGGGGAAGATACGCAGTATTTT.